The clone carrying this T cell receptor beta chain was recorded at least ten times. Its antigen is as yet unknown. Libraries of TCR beta came from quantitative 5'-RACE with molecular barcodes. MiXCR was run by TCRdb on the 5' RACE reads, yielding one entry per CDR3 protein. Of around 490,000 distinct CDR3 sequences listed, about 5.4% are singletons. These data originate in a study of CD8 T cells in ankylosing spondylitis. Notes on the study in general: Past studies reported some motif variants in reactive arthritis synovial fluid and blood. Ankylosing spondylitis blood appeared to carry a characteristic TCR beta motif of under ten highly homologous variants. The study looked at matched synovial fluid samples from ankylosing spondylitis patients. Disease-linked clones were reported to be significantly enriched there. CD8+ by phenotype, disease-linked clones were relatively rare in peripheral blood.

CDR3 length: 12 amino acids. V lost 6 bases, J lost 8 bases, and 11 bases lay in between. Germline V gives CDR1 MNHEY, CDR2 SVGEGT. V is TRBV6-2 or TRBV6-3 and J is TRBJ2-1, with D unclear. The specimen was blood, either unsorted or a sorted T cell fraction (not recorded which). The sequence was obtained from a male donor with ankylosing spondylitis. The chain's CDR3 is CASRRRVHEQFF. CDR3 sequence (DNA): TGTGCCAGCAGAAGACGGGTGCATGAGCAGTTCTTC.